The 14 T cell receptor beta chains below were found in one sample sequenced in a study of identical twins. One entry per CDR3 protein results from TCRdb running MiXCR on the 5' RACE reads. The sample includes 1.5 million to 2 million distinct CDR3 sequences, less than 35% of them seen just once. The sequencing input was cord blood. These receptors were taken from a newborn girl in good health.

The rearrangement joins TRBV30 to TRBJ2-3; D is undetermined. With 0 bases removed from V and 0 bases from J, the gap between germline ends came to 1 base. The CDR3 consists of 12 residues. Germline values: CDR1 GTSNPN, CDR2 SVGIG (reference sequence). The CDR3 protein is CAWSVSTDTQYF. In DNA, the CDR3 is TGTGCCTGGAGTGTCAGCACAGATACGCAGTATTTT.

This clonotype turned up a few times. This chain uses TRBV20-1 with TRBJ1-5, with no clear D. Germline V gene data show CDR1 as DFQATT and CDR2 as SNEGSKA (reference sequence). With 5 bases removed from V and 5 bases from J, the gap between germline ends came to 13 bases. This CDR3 is 13 amino acids long. The CDR3 protein is CSAVDGQHQPQHF. As DNA, the CDR3 is TGCAGTGCTGTGGACGGCCAGCATCAGCCCCAGCATTTT.

In this sample, this clonotype turned up many times. A much larger clone lies one base from this, so it may be a read error. The chain combines TRBV3-1 with TRBJ2-7; no firm D call. CDR1 LGHDT and CDR2 YNNKEL come from the germline V gene (reference sequence). There are 12 residues in the CDR3. V shed 1 base and J shed 3 bases, with 4 bases lying between them. The CDR3 DNA follows: TGTGCCAGCAGCCAAGTCTTCTACGAGCAGTACTTC. Translation gives CASSQVFYEQYF.

The rearrangement links TRBV6-5 to TRBJ2-7; a weak D match, TRBD1 (5 bases). The V gene lost 7 bases and the J gene lost 4 bases, with 14 bases spanning the gap. This CDR3 has 13 amino acids. Germline values: CDR1 MNHEY, CDR2 SVGAGI. The CDR3 protein is CASNSRADYEQYF. The CDR3 nucleotides read TGTGCCAGCAACAGCAGGGCGGATTACGAGCAGTACTTC.

This clonotype was seen a handful of times. The chain recombines TRBV25-1 with TRBJ1-4, with D maybe TRBD1 (5 bases). Germline V gives CDR1 MGHDK, CDR2 SYGVNS. This CDR3 is built from 16 residues. Trimming cost V 4 bases and J 7 bases, with 19 bases left between them. In DNA, the CDR3 is TGTGCCAGCAGTGGTACAACCGGACAATCGAGTGAAAAACTGTTTTTT. Translation: CASSGTTGQSSEKLFF.

This chain links TRBV4-1 with TRBJ1-2; D possibly corresponds to TRBD1 (5 bases). Germline assignment: CDR1 MGHRA and CDR2 YSYEKL. This CDR3 has 14 residues. The V end was cut by 2 bases, the J end by 6 bases, with 13 bases between. CDR3 protein: CASSQSFWGNGYTF. In DNA form, the CDR3 reads TGCGCCAGCAGCCAAAGTTTCTGGGGGAATGGCTACACCTTC.

The chain employs TRBV4-2 and TRBJ2-3; 10 bases fit TRBD2. The CDR3 length is 17 residues. Germline loops: CDR1 LGHNA, CDR2 YNFKEQ. The ends lost 0 bases at V and 7 bases at J; junction bases unmatched: 10. As DNA, the CDR3 is TGTGCCAGCAGCCAAGAGGGGGAGACTAGCGGGTGGAATACGCAGTATTTT. This gives the protein CASSQEGETSGWNTQYF.

The chain couples TRBV7-8 to TRBJ1-1; D is perhaps TRBD1 (6 bases). CDR3 length equals 15 residues. V lost 0 bases and J 7 bases, leaving 15 bases between the germline ends. Germline V gene lookup returns CDR1 SGHVS and CDR2 FQNEAQ. CDR3 coding DNA: TGTGCCAGCAGCTTAGCGCTATTGGGGGCGGGTGAAGCTTTCTTT. Translating gives CASSLALLGAGEAFF.

This chain connects TRBV2 to TRBJ2-7, with D possibly TRBD2 on 6 matching bases. V lost 4 bases and J 6 bases, leaving 10 bases between the germline ends. The CDR3 extends over 12 amino acids. Germline CDR1 reads SNHLY; CDR2 reads FYNNEI. The DNA of the CDR3 is TGTGCCAGCAGTGGAGGAGGGGCCGAGCAGTACTTC. It yields the protein CASSGGGAEQYF.

V is TRBV7-2 and J is TRBJ2-7; 9 bases are a match to TRBD2. CDR3 length equals 17 residues. Germline CDR1 SGHTA, CDR2 FQGNSA. The junction had 6 bases not matched to a gene; V was cut back by 0 bases and J by 0 bases. This chain's CDR3 is CASSLARLAGSSYEQYF. CDR3 coding DNA: TGTGCCAGCAGCTTAGCGCGGCTAGCGGGAAGCTCCTACGAGCAGTACTTC. Complete variable domain (other parts from reference TRBV7-2 and TRBJ2-7): GAGVSQSPSNKVTEKGKDVELRCDPISGHTALYWYRQSLGQGLEFLIYFQGNSAPDKSGLPSDRFSAERTGGSVSTLTIQRTQQEDSAVYLCASSLARLAGSSYEQYFGPGTRLTVT.

The chain uses TRBV6-5 and TRBJ2-5; 10 bases align to TRBD1. Unmatched junction bases numbered 14, after V lost 6 bases and J lost 13 bases. Germline assignment: CDR1 MNHEY and CDR2 SVGAGI. This CDR3 is built from 14 residues. The CDR3 is CASSTGQGVYERYF. CDR3 sequence (DNA): TGTGCCAGCAGCACAGGACAGGGGGTCTACGAGCGGTACTTC.

This clonotype appeared a few times. The rearrangement links TRBV29-1 to TRBJ1-2, with 9 bases that match TRBD1. From germline, CDR1 is SQVTM and CDR2 ANQGSEA. The CDR3 runs 14 residues. The V segment lost 5 bases and the J segment 6 bases; nucleotides outside the gene matches: 10. In DNA form, the CDR3 reads TGCAGCGTTCAACGGGGCACAGGGGGCCATGGCTACACCTTC. It codes for CSVQRGTGGHGYTF.

This clonotype was observed a few times. V usage is TRBV12-3 or TRBV12-4 and J usage is TRBJ1-2; no clear D. V was clipped by 1 base and J by 8 bases, with 8 bases between them. This CDR3 has 12 residues. CDR3 coding DNA: TGTGCCAGCAGTTTAGTGGATGGCGGCTACACCTTC. Translating it yields CASSLVDGGYTF.

This clonotype occurred a few times. The J gene is TRBJ2-3, the V gene TRBV28; 7 nucleotides match TRBD2. The junction had 12 bases not matched to a gene; V was cut back by 3 bases and J by 3 bases. The germline gives CDR1 MDHEN, CDR2 SYDVKM. The CDR3 covers 17 residues. The CDR3 DNA is TGTGCCAGCAGTTTGCCCGTGGGGCGGGAGAGGACAGATACGCAGTATTTT. Translated, it gives CASSLPVGRERTDTQYF.